This T cell receptor beta chain was found in a study of identical twins. One entry per CDR3 protein results from TCRdb running MiXCR on the 5' RACE reads. The profile shows 460,000 or so distinct CDR3 sequences, 14% of them singletons. CDR1 SEHNR and CDR2 FQNEAQ come from the germline V gene (reference sequence). V lost 5 bases, J lost 12 bases, and 11 bases lay in between. There are 11 residues in the CDR3. Another study also made use of these data, one on yellow fever vaccine responses in identical twins.

The sequence was obtained from a woman younger than 35 in good health. The specimen was CD4+ T cells sorted from blood. The chain combines TRBV7-9 with TRBJ2-1; possible D gene TRBD2, 5 bases. The CDR3 region has the DNA TGTGCCAGCAGCGATAGCGTAACGCAGTTCTTC. This sequence encodes CASSDSVTQFF.